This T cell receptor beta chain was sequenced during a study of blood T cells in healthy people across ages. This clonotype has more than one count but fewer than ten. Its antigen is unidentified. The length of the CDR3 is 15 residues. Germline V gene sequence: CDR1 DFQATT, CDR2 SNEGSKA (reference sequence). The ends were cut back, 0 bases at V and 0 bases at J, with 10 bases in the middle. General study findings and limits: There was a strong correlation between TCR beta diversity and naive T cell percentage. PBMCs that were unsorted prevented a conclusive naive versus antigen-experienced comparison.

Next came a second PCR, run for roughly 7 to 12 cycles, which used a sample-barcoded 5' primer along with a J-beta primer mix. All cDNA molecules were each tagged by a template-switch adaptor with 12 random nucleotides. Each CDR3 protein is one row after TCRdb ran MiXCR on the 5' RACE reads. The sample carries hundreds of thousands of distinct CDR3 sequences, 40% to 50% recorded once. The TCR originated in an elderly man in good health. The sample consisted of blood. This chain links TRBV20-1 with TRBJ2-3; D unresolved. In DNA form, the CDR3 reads TGCAGTGCTAGAGATCCAGGACGGAGCACAGATACGCAGTATTTT. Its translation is CSARDPGRSTDTQYF.